The 27 T cell receptor beta chains below all came from one sample that was sequenced in a study of blood T cell repertoires in COVID-19. The assay was immunoSEQ multiplex PCR, and TCRdb's table has in-frame clones only and misses some. The table lists about 280,000 clones, roughly 87% of them singletons. The material sequenced was peripheral blood. These receptors originate from a man aged 18 to 30 with active or convalescent COVID-19.

The chain employs TRBV11-3 and TRBJ2-5, with D maybe TRBD2 (6 bases). V dropped 1 base and J dropped 2 bases, with 11 bases sitting between them. The CDR3 has 15 amino acids. Germline CDR1 is SGHNT and CDR2 is YENEEA. The CDR3 here is CASSLAAGRQETQYF. The CDR3 DNA is TGTGCCAGCAGCTTAGCGGCGGGGCGGCAAGAGACCCAGTACTTC.

A single count supports this clone. This chain uses TRBV6-1 with TRBJ2-7, with TRBD2 matching 8 bases. With 1 base clipped from V and 1 base from J, the junction kept 15 bases outside the gene matches. The CDR3 totals 19 residues. Germline V gene sequence: CDR1 MNHNS, CDR2 SASEGT. CDR3 residues: CASSEEGGRAGDWSYEQYF. The CDR3 coding sequence is TGTGCCAGCAGTGAAGAGGGAGGTCGAGCGGGGGACTGGTCCTACGAGCAGTACTTC.

The rearrangement links TRBV19 to TRBJ1-1; D unresolved. Germline V gives CDR1 LNHDA, CDR2 SQIVND (reference sequence). V was pared by 5 bases and J by 3 bases, with 13 bases between. The CDR3 totals 14 residues. The CDR3 coding sequence is TGTGCCAGTAGTCTTCACATGGCTTACACTGAAGCTTTCTTT. As protein: CASSLHMAYTEAFF.

This clone was counted a single time. The chain links TRBV5-4 to TRBJ2-7, with 10 nucleotides matching TRBD2. Germline V gene data show CDR1 as SGHNT and CDR2 as YYREEE (reference sequence). This CDR3 is 16 amino acids long. V shed 5 bases and J 0 bases; nucleotides not matched to a gene: 8. The CDR3 is CASSPGASGGSYEQYF. The CDR3 region has the DNA TGTGCCAGCAGTCCCGGGGCTAGCGGGGGCTCCTACGAGCAGTACTTC.

This clone was counted only a few times. Here the CDR3 reads CASRPTPKTQGAYGYGYTF. CDR3 bases: TGTGCCAGCAGGCCTACTCCTAAAACCCAGGGGGCTTATGGGTATGGCTACACCTTC. The chain carries TRBV27 and TRBJ1-2; 8 bases fit TRBD1. Germline loops: CDR1 MNHEY, CDR2 SMNVEV (reference sequence). CDR3 length equals 19 residues. V lost 6 bases and J lost 5; bases outside the gene matches: 23.

The chain recombines TRBV5-1 with TRBJ1-1; the D gene is possibly TRBD1 (5 bases). The CDR3 has 17 residues. CDR1 is SGHRS, CDR2 YFSETQ, per germline. The V gene lost 0 bases and the J gene lost 3 bases, with 18 bases spanning the gap. The DNA for the CDR3 is TGCGCCAGCAGCTTGGTCGGGGGGATCGGTGGTGACACTGAAGCTTTCTTT. Its translation is CASSLVGGIGGDTEAFF.

This clone was seen a handful of times. The J gene is TRBJ1-2, the V gene TRBV7-6, with D perhaps matching TRBD1 (5 bases). Trimming stripped 3 bases from V and 6 bases from J, with 17 bases between. The CDR3 extends over 15 amino acids. Germline V CDR1 and CDR2: SGHVS, FNYEAQ. This CDR3 reads CASSLDGRGGNGYTF. The CDR3 DNA is TGTGCCAGCAGCTTGGACGGTCGCGGGGGGAATGGCTACACCTTC.

The chain carries TRBV10-3 and TRBJ2-4, with D possibly being TRBD1 (6 bases). Germline V gives CDR1 ENHRY, CDR2 SYGVKD. The length of the CDR3 is 14 residues. Trimming took 5 bases from V and 8 from J, leaving 16 bases between them. In DNA form, the CDR3 reads TGTGCCATCAGTCAACAACAGGGTAGGGACATTCAGTACTTC. Amino acids: CAISQQQGRDIQYF.

The gene calls are TRBV5-1 and TRBJ1-1; D gene unclear. The CDR3 length is 13 residues. Germline CDR1 reads SGHRS; CDR2 reads YFSETQ. The germline V and J ends were trimmed by 2 bases and 3 bases, with 8 bases remaining between them. The CDR3 sequence: CASSFEEYTEAFF. The CDR3 DNA reads TGCGCCAGCAGCTTTGAGGAATACACTGAAGCTTTCTTT.

This clone was detected only once. The chain employs TRBV16 and TRBJ2-6, with D possibly being TRBD2 (5 bases). The germline V gene has CDR1 KGHSY and CDR2 FQNENV. With 4 bases removed from V and 1 base from J, the gap between germline ends came to 8 bases. The CDR3 runs to 15 residues. CDR3 region: CASSPTGSGANVLTF. CDR3 DNA sequence: TGTGCCAGCAGCCCTACGGGGTCTGGGGCCAACGTCCTGACTTTC.

The V call is TRBV5-1, the J call TRBJ2-7, with D tentatively TRBD2 (5 bases). Per the germline V gene, CDR1 is SGHRS and CDR2 is YFSETQ. V lost 0 bases to trimming and J lost 0 bases, with 10 bases between them. The CDR3 is 15 amino acids. DNA for the CDR3: TGCGCCAGCAGCTTGGTTGGAGGTAGCTCCTACGAGCAGTACTTC. Its translation is CASSLVGGSSYEQYF.

This chain uses TRBV11-2 with TRBJ2-7, with 9 bases matching TRBD2. V lost 1 base to trimming and J lost 7 bases; unmatched junction nucleotides: 2. This CDR3 is built from 13 residues. Germline V lookup: CDR1 SGHAT, CDR2 FQNNGV. CDR3 protein: CASSLGAGGEQYF. The CDR3, as DNA: TGTGCCAGCAGCTTAGGTGCGGGGGGGGAGCAGTACTTC.

The CDR3 nucleotides are TGTGCCAGCAGCTTATTAGCGGGGGTACGAGAGACCCAGTACTTC. As protein: CASSLLAGVRETQYF. The rearrangement links TRBV7-9 to TRBJ2-5, with 9 bases fitting TRBD2. V gave up 2 bases and J gave up 4 bases; unmatched junction bases: 5. Germline CDR1 SEHNR, CDR2 FQNEAQ (reference sequence). The CDR3 is 15 amino acids. Drawing the rest from reference TRBV7-9 and TRBJ2-5, the complete variable domain is DTGVSQNPRHKITKRGQNVTFRCDPISEHNRLYWYRQTLGQGPEFLTYFQNEAQLEKSRLLSDRFSAERPKGSFSTLEIQRTEQGDSAMYLCASSLLAGVRETQYFGPGTRLLVL.

This rearrangement joins TRBV7-9 to TRBJ1-1, with D perhaps matching TRBD1 (6 bases). Trimming shortened V by 6 bases and J by 5 bases, and 10 bases separated the two germline ends. CDR3 length equals 12 residues. Germline V gene data show CDR1 as SEHNR and CDR2 as FQNEAQ (reference sequence). In DNA, the CDR3 is TGTGCCAGCAGTTACGGACAGACTGAAGCTTTCTTT. The encoded protein is CASSYGQTEAFF.

This clone has only one observation. The rearrangement uses TRBV10-1 and TRBJ2-1; 11 bases are shared with TRBD2. The germline V gene encodes CDR1 WNHNN and CDR2 SYGVQD (reference sequence). The CDR3 loop spans 18 amino acids. The ends lost 4 bases at V and 0 bases at J; junction bases unmatched: 8. The CDR3 DNA reads as TGCGCCAGCAGTGCGGGACTAGCGGCTATGAGCTCCTACAATGAGCAGTTCTTC. This sequence encodes CASSAGLAAMSSYNEQFF.

This clone showed up just once. J is TRBJ1-1 and V is TRBV5-1; D unresolved. The CDR3 loop spans 14 amino acids. Per the germline V gene, CDR1 is SGHRS and CDR2 is YFSETQ. Trimming cost V 2 bases and J 2 bases, with 10 bases left between them. CDR3: CASSFFGTNTEAFF. CDR3 bases: TGCGCCAGCAGCTTCTTTGGTACAAACACTGAAGCTTTCTTT.

The V call is TRBV18, the J call TRBJ1-4, with unresolved D. The CDR3 consists of 15 residues. The germline V gene encodes CDR1 KGHSH and CDR2 LQKENI. Trimming shortened V by 1 base and J by 0 bases, and 6 bases separated the two germline ends. The CDR3 protein is CASSPQRTTNEKLFF. CDR3 nucleotide sequence: TGTGCCAGCTCACCACAGAGGACAACTAATGAAAAACTGTTTTTT.

The genes are TRBV7-9 and TRBJ1-1; D remains unclear. CDR3 size: 11 residues. The germline gives CDR1 SEHNR, CDR2 FQNEAQ (reference sequence). The germline V and J ends were trimmed by 2 bases and 8 bases, with 6 bases remaining between them. CDR3 DNA sequence: TGTGCCAGCAGCTTAATAGAGGAAGCTTTCTTT. This gives the protein CASSLIEEAFF.

The V and J genes are TRBV18 and TRBJ2-1, with 13 nucleotides matching TRBD2. V trimming: 4 bases; J trimming: 5 bases; junction bases outside the gene matches: 2. CDR3 length: 15 residues. CDR1 and CDR2 from the germline V gene are KGHSH and LQKENI. The CDR3 loop reads CASSRGLAGNNEQFF. The CDR3 bases are TGTGCCAGCTCACGGGGACTAGCGGGGAACAATGAGCAGTTCTTC.

The chain carries TRBV11-2 and TRBJ2-3; 10 positions match TRBD2. V was clipped by 8 bases and J by 3 bases; unmatched bases: 8. Germline V gene data show CDR1 as SGHAT and CDR2 as FQNNGV. The CDR3 sequence is 15 residues long. DNA for the CDR3: TGTGCCAGCGAACTAAGCGGGGGGGCAACAGATACGCAGTATTTT. Translation: CASELSGGATDTQYF.

The rearrangement links TRBV27 to TRBJ1-3; a possible D gene is TRBD1 (6 bases). The CDR3 covers 14 residues. V shed 5 bases and J shed 4 bases, with 12 bases lying between them. Germline V gene data show CDR1 as MNHEY and CDR2 as SMNVEV (reference sequence). CDR3 sequence: CASSPQGKGNTIYF. The CDR3 nucleotides are TGTGCCAGCAGTCCGCAGGGGAAAGGAAACACCATATATTTT.

The chain joins TRBV12-3 or TRBV12-4 to TRBJ1-3, with a weak D call TRBD1 (5 bases). This CDR3 has 12 residues. Trimming removed 4 bases from V and 8 bases from J, with 9 bases in between. CDR3 region: CASSWGGDTIYF. The CDR3 coding sequence is TGTGCCAGCAGTTGGGGGGGAGACACCATATATTTT.

This clone was observed a few times. The gene calls are TRBV6-2 or TRBV6-3 and TRBJ2-3; possibly TRBD2 for D (5 bases). Germline V CDR1 and CDR2: MNHEY, SVGEGT. Between the trimmed V and J ends, which lost 3 bases and 4 bases, there was a span of 14 bases. The CDR3 has 15 amino acids. Here the CDR3 reads CASSYTAGGADTQYF. The CDR3 nucleotides read TGTGCCAGCAGTTATACGGCGGGTGGAGCAGATACGCAGTATTTT.

V gene TRBV14 combines with J gene TRBJ1-2, with D possibly matching TRBD1 (6 bases). The V gene's germline CDR1 is SGHDN and CDR2 FVKESK. Trimming took 0 bases from V and 7 from J, leaving 18 bases between them. The CDR3 has 16 amino acids. The CDR3: CASSQDSGGLLRGYTF. The CDR3 DNA sequence: TGTGCCAGCAGCCAAGATTCGGGGGGGCTCCTCCGTGGCTACACCTTC. The full variable domain, rest sourced from reference TRBV14 and TRBJ1-2, is EAGVTQFPSHSVIEKGQTVTLRCDPISGHDNLYWYRRVMGKEIKFLLHFVKESKQDESGMPNNRFLAERTGGTYSTLKVQPAELEDSGVYFCASSQDSGGLLRGYTFGSGTRLTVV.

The chain links TRBV4-1 to TRBJ2-1; no reliable D call. The CDR3 runs 15 residues. Germline CDR1 and CDR2: MGHRA and YSYEKL. Between the trimmed V and J ends, which lost 2 bases and 6 bases, there was a span of 14 bases. For the CDR3, the DNA is TGCGCCAGCAGCCAACTTGGTTTACCGGTCAATGAGCAGTTCTTC. Encoded protein: CASSQLGLPVNEQFF.

V usage is TRBV7-9 and J usage is TRBJ2-6; D is possibly TRBD1 or TRBD2 (7 bases each). V was clipped by 7 bases and J by 3 bases, with 22 bases between them. CDR3 length: 18 amino acids. Looked up from germline, CDR1 is SEHNR and CDR2 is FQNEAQ (reference sequence). The CDR3 spells CASTGGASPPFGANVLTF. CDR3 sequence (DNA): TGTGCCAGCACAGGGGGGGCTTCCCCGCCCTTTGGGGCCAACGTCCTGACTTTC.

The chain is built from TRBV6-6 and TRBJ1-1, with a tentative D call TRBD1 (6 bases). This CDR3 has 14 amino acids. CDR1 is MNHNY, CDR2 SVGAGI, per germline (reference sequence). Trimming removed 5 bases at V and 1 base at J, with 11 bases between. CDR3 loop: CASSLTGANTEAFF. The CDR3 DNA follows: TGTGCCAGCAGTCTGACAGGAGCGAACACTGAAGCTTTCTTT.